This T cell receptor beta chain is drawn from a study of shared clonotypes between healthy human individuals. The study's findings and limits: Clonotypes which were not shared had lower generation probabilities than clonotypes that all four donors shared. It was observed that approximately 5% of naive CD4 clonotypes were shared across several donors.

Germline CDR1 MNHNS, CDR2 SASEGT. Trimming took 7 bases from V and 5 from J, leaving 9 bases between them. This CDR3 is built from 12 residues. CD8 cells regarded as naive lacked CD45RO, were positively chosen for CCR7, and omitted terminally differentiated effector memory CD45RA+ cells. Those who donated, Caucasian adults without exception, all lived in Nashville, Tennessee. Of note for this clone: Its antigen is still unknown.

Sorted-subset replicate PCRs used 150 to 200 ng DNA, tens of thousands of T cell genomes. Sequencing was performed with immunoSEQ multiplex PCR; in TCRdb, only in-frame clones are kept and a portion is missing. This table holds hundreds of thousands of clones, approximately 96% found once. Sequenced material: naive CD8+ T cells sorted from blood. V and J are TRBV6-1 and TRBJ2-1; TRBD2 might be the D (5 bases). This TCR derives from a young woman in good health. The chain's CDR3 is CASKAEDNEQFF. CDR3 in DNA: TGTGCCAGCAAAGCGGAGGACAATGAGCAGTTCTTC.